This T cell receptor beta chain was sequenced in a study of blood T cell repertoires in COVID-19. Study context: There were acute and convalescent COVID-19 samples, and they came from the United States, Italy and Spain. In each case, the material was cDNA or gDNA derived from T cells, B-cell-depleted T cells, or PBMCs.

The CDR3 runs 15 residues. The junction had 5 bases not matched to a gene; V was cut back by 1 base and J by 9 bases. Looked up from germline, CDR1 is SGHNT and CDR2 is YENEEA. The age range of participants was about 18 to 100 years, with residence in about two dozen US areas. For recovered donors of Cohort 3, there were two negative PCRs, clearance, or symptom resolution. This clone was picked up a small number of times. Sequencing used immunoSEQ multiplex PCR; TCRdb keeps in-frame clones, though not all of them. In the table there are 150,000 to 200,000 clones, 85% to 90% of which are singletons. The source material was PBMCs or T cells enriched from blood (not recorded which). This chain uses TRBV11-3 with TRBJ2-1; 11 positions match TRBD1. This receptor was identified in a woman between 50 and 59 years old who had recovered from COVID-19. The CDR3 here is CASSLVGQGAREQFF. CDR3 nucleotides: TGTGCCAGCAGCTTAGTTGGACAGGGGGCGCGTGAGCAGTTCTTC.